What follows describes a single T cell receptor (beta chain). The data derive from a study of blood T cell repertoires in COVID-19. Study-level background: The analysed material was cDNA or gDNA that came from T cells, B-cell-depleted T cells, or PBMCs.

Germline trimming cut 2 bases from V and 4 bases from J; bases unmatched to any gene: 3. The CDR3 length is 15 residues. Per the germline V gene, CDR1 is SNHLY and CDR2 is FYNNEI. Repertoires were generated with immunoSEQ multiplex PCR, while TCRdb's copy carries only in-frame clones and drops some. Among around 170,000 clones listed, about 90% were seen once. The V call is TRBV2, the J call TRBJ1-5, with 9 bases matching TRBD1. Specimen: peripheral blood. This TCR derives from a woman aged 70-85 years with acute or convalescent COVID-19. CDR3 sequence: CASSEKTGGNQPQHF. The CDR3 DNA sequence: TGTGCCAGCAGTGAAAAGACAGGGGGGAATCAGCCCCAGCATTTT.